This record concerns one TCR beta chain sequence. This specimen belongs to a study of blood T cells in healthy people across ages. Deletions cut 4 bases from V and 7 bases from J, with 11 bases between. Germline V gene sequence: CDR1 DFQATT, CDR2 SNEGSKA (reference sequence). The CDR3 covers 12 residues. Then a second PCR, running roughly 7 to 11 cycles, was carried out with a sample-barcoded 5' primer and a J-beta primer mix. One entry per CDR3 protein, called by TCRdb with MiXCR from the 5' RACE reads. The sample gives 850,000 to 1,000,000 distinct CDR3 sequences, 48% of which show up once; around 15% is in the top ten.

The chain recombines TRBV20-1 with TRBJ1-5; TRBD1 is a possible D gene (6 bases). The source material was blood. The receptor was derived from a man aged 25 to 40 in good health. CDR3 amino acids: CSAKGGLQPQHF. CDR3 coding DNA: TGCAGTGCTAAAGGGGGACTCCAGCCCCAGCATTTT.